The clone carrying this TCR beta chain turned up a few times. Its antigen is as yet unknown. Sequenced by immunoSEQ multiplex PCR; TCRdb stores in-frame clones only, minus some. The sample shows around 80,000 clones, about 92% of them seen only once. The germline V and J ends were trimmed by 8 bases and 3 bases, with 17 bases remaining between them. CDR3 size: 16 residues. Germline V gene data show CDR1 as MNHNY and CDR2 as SVGAGI (reference sequence). The data were obtained in a study of OX40 agonist ivuxolimab in advanced cancers. Study-level results: It was not determined which antigens were specifically recognized by the peripheral T cells that had undergone clonal expansion.

This sequence originates from an adult with an advanced solid tumor such as melanoma, head and neck, liver or kidney cancer. The V gene is TRBV6-6, the J gene TRBJ1-6, with D unresolved. Specimen: CD4+ or CD8+ T cells sorted from blood, collected in a trial of the OX40 agonist ivuxolimab. The CDR3 region is CASQPPRGNYNSPLHF. CDR3 DNA sequence: TGTGCCAGCCAACCCCCTCGGGGAAACTATAATTCACCCCTCCACTTT.